This is a list of T cell receptor beta chains from one sample in a study of cytotoxic CD8 clonotypes in ibrutinib-treated CLL. This table comes from immunoSEQ multiplex PCR, and its TCRdb copy is limited to in-frame clones, with some not included. This sample yields about 14,000 clones, of which 55% to 70% are seen a single time; roughly 40% belongs to the top ten. Material: PBMCs, obtained before ibrutinib treatment. These receptors all come from a human donor with chronic lymphocytic leukemia. Both conserved end residues are part of each CDR3. Each record gives: D gene, clone size, J gene, V gene, CDR3 DNA, CDR3 protein. The D gene is left open where the match is weak. Clone size is given for some rows only: seen once, a few or many times, or a class if the clone is expanded.

. few TRBJ2-1 TRBV5-5 TGTGCCAGCAGCTTGTGGGGGGCCACAACCCCAAATGAGCAGTTCTTC CASSLWGATTPNEQFF
TRBD1 . TRBJ1-4 TRBV2 TGTGCCAGCAGCCTCGGGACAGGGGGTGAAAAACTGTTTTTT CASSLGTGGEKLFF
. . TRBJ2-5 TRBV19 TGTGCCAGTAGTATCGGGGACTACCAAGAGACCCAGTACTTC CASSIGDYQETQYF
. few TRBJ1-4 TRBV27 TGTGCCAGCCCCGTTCCTGGGGGGCCGACTAATGAAAAACTGTTTTTT CASPVPGGPTNEKLFF
. few TRBJ2-5 TRBV5-4 TGTGCCAGCAGCCGCGGGGGCGGGAAGACCCAGTACTTC CASSRGGGKTQYF
. . TRBJ2-7 TRBV27 TGTGCCAGCAGTTTTTCCGGGGGCGTCTACCACGAGCAGTACTTC CASSFSGGVYHEQYF
. once TRBJ1-1 TRBV5-4 TGTGCCAGCAGCTTGGGTCACCTTCAGGGTAGCACTGAAGCTTTCTTT CASSLGHLQGSTEAFF
. . TRBJ2-1 TRBV29-1 TGCAGCGTAGATCCCGTAGGGGGAACCTACAATGAGCAGTTCTTC CSVDPVGGTYNEQFF
. . TRBJ1-1 TRBV5-6 TGTGCCAGCAGCACGACTTACTTCACTGAAGCTTTCTTT CASSTTYFTEAFF
TRBD1 . TRBJ2-3 TRBV2 TGTGCCAGCAGTTGGGACAGGGGGTCTAGCACAGATACGCAGTATTTT CASSWDRGSSTDTQYF
. large TRBJ1-1 TRBV2 TGTGCCAGCAGGCTATTTCAGGAGAACACTGAAGCTTTCTTT CASRLFQENTEAFF
TRBD2 many TRBJ2-1 TRBV5-4 TGTGCCAGCAAGCGGGGGGTTTACAATGAGCAGTTCTTC CASKRGVYNEQFF
. . TRBJ2-2 TRBV13 TGTGCCAGCAGCCTGTCGCGGCAGACGAACACCGGGGAGCTGTTTTTT CASSLSRQTNTGELFF
TRBD1 . TRBJ2-7 TRBV10-2 TGCGCCAGCAGATACAAATTGGACAGGGGGTGGAAACAGTACTTC CASRYKLDRGWKQYF
. . TRBJ1-6 TRBV18 TGTGCCAGCTCACCTCGGGACGGGCCTTCACCCCTCCACTTT CASSPRDGPSPLHF
. . TRBJ1-1 TRBV20-1 TGCAGTGCCCCTCTGGCAGGTGAAGCTTTCTTT CSAPLAGEAFF
. . TRBJ2-3 TRBV27 TGTGCCAGCAGTCCCATGGGGGGTACGCAGTATTTT CASSPMGGTQYF
. . TRBJ1-2 TRBV2 TGTGCCAGCGGGGCAGGGAAAACTAACTATGGCTACACCTTC CASGAGKTNYGYTF
. . TRBJ1-1 TRBV19 TGTGCCAGTATCCCCCAGGGGTACGGAGGTCGGGAAGCTTTCTTT CASIPQGYGGREAFF
. once TRBJ1-5 TRBV11-2 TGTGCCAGCAGCTTAGACAGTGGGATCAATCAGCCCCAGCATTTT CASSLDSGINQPQHF
TRBD1 . TRBJ1-2 TRBV14 TGTGCCAGCAGCGTTACAGGGGGCCAAGATGGCTACACCTTC CASSVTGGQDGYTF
. . TRBJ1-3 TRBV18 TGTGCCAGCTCAGAAGCGCAGAACTCTGGAAACACCATATATTTT CASSEAQNSGNTIYF
TRBD2 few TRBJ2-3 TRBV5-6 TGTGCCAGCAGCTTGGAGTTGCTAGCGGGATTCACAGATACGCAGTATTTT CASSLELLAGFTDTQYF
TRBD1 . TRBJ2-2 TRBV11-2 TGTGCCAGCAGCTTGAACAGGGGTTACGGCGGGGAGCTGTTTTTT CASSLNRGYGGELFF
TRBD2 once TRBJ2-7 TRBV7-8 TGTGCCAGCAGTAATAGCGGGGGCACCTACGAGCAGTACTTC CASSNSGGTYEQYF
. . TRBJ1-1 TRBV4-1 TGCGCCAGCAGCCAAGATGCAGGAGGGAACACTGAAGCTTTCTTT CASSQDAGGNTEAFF
. . TRBJ2-2 TRBV12-5 TGTGCTAGTGGTTTATCAGCGGGGAACACCGGGGAGCTGTTTTTT CASGLSAGNTGELFF
TRBD2 few TRBJ2-3 TRBV5-4 TGTGCCAGCAGCTTAAAAGCGCGGGGGGCAGATACGCAGTATTTT CASSLKARGADTQYF
. . TRBJ2-7 TRBV5-5 TGTGCCAGCAGCCCAGGAACTGGAATTGCCTACGAGCAGTACTTC CASSPGTGIAYEQYF
. . TRBJ1-2 TRBV11-2 TGTGCCAGCGCGCCCACCAGGGAAGTCGGCTACACCTTC CASAPTREVGYTF
. . TRBJ1-2 TRBV2 TGTGCCAGCAGTGTCGGTGGTCAGGGCCTTGGCTACACCTTC CASSVGGQGLGYTF
. . TRBJ2-1 TRBV11-2 TGTGCCAGCAGCAAATCCGTCCGGGAGCAGTTCTTC CASSKSVREQFF
TRBD1 . TRBJ2-5 TRBV5-1 TGCGCCAGCAGCTTGGAAAGGACAGGGCTTCAAGAGACCCAGTACTTC CASSLERTGLQETQYF
. medium-sized TRBJ1-5 TRBV4-1 TGCGCCAGCACCGCGGAGTTTTCAGGCTGGGATCAGCCCCAGCATTTT CASTAEFSGWDQPQHF
TRBD1 once TRBJ2-3 TRBV29-1 TGCAGCGTTGTAGGGGGGTTAGTCAGGACAGGGGGCGCAGATACGCAGTATTTT CSVVGGLVRTGGADTQYF
. once TRBJ2-5 TRBV19 TGTGCCAGTAGTGGGACGGATAAAGAGACCCAGTACTTC CASSGTDKETQYF
. . TRBJ1-2 TRBV29-1 TGCAACGCCCCGATGGACTGGAACTATGGCTACACCTTC CNAPMDWNYGYTF
. . TRBJ2-1 TRBV11-2 TGTGCCAGCAGTAGGCTGAGGGCGACTTACAATGAGCAGTTCTTC CASSRLRATYNEQFF
. few TRBJ2-7 TRBV11-2 TGTGCCAGCAGCCCCCTAGGAAACGAGCAGTACTTC CASSPLGNEQYF
TRBD2 . TRBJ2-3 TRBV10-1 TGCGCCAGCAGTGACGAGCGGGGGGGCACAGATACGCAGTATTTT CASSDERGGTDTQYF
. . TRBJ1-5 TRBV19 TGTGCCAGTCAAATGAAATGGGAGCCCCAGCATTTT CASQMKWEPQHF